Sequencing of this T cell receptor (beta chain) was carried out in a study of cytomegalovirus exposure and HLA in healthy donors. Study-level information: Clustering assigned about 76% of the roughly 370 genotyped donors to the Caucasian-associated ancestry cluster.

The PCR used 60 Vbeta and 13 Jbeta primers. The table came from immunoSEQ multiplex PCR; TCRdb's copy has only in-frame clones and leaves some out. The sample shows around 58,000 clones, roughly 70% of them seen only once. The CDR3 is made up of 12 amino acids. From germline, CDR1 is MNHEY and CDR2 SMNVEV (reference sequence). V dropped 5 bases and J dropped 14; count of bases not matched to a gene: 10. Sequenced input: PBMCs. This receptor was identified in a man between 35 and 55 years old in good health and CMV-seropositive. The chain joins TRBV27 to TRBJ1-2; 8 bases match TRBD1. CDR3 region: CASSPRTGISTF. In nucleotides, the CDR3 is TGTGCCAGCAGTCCACGGACAGGGATCTCTACCTTC.